Detailed here is one T cell receptor beta chain. cDNA serving as the sequencing template came from extracted, reverse transcribed RNA. Data came from immunoSEQ multiplex PCR; TCRdb stores just in-frame clones and leaves some out. The sample has about 180,000 clones, about 53% seen once. Trimming took off 5 bases at V and 8 bases at J, with 16 bases between the two ends. Germline V CDR1 and CDR2: SEHNR, FQNEAQ (reference sequence). The CDR3 covers 14 residues. The data belong to a study of CD8+ T cells in alopecia areata. The treatment: oral pan-JAK inhibitor, 5-10 mg twice daily. The sample consisted of CD8+ T cells sorted from blood, taken at week 24, from a patient treated with tofacitinib. The sequence was collected from a human donor with alopecia areata. The rearrangement uses TRBV7-9 and TRBJ1-5; no clear D. CDR3 region: CASSPVEGKEPQHF. CDR3 nucleotide sequence: TGTGCCAGCAGCCCCGTAGAGGGAAAGGAGCCCCAGCATTTT.